Listed here is a single TCR beta chain. These data originate in a study of blood T cell repertoires in COVID-19. At the level of the study: Samples taken during acute and convalescent COVID-19 were collected in the United States, Italy and Spain. The analysed material was cDNA or gDNA that came from T cells, B-cell-depleted T cells, or PBMCs.

Germline V gives CDR1 LNHDA, CDR2 SQIVND (reference sequence). J lost 7 bases, V lost 7 bases, and 2 bases had no gene match. The CDR3 runs 13 residues. Here immunoSEQ multiplex PCR was the method, and the copy in TCRdb shows in-frame clones only, minus some. The sample lists 200,000 to 300,000 clones; about 90% were seen once. Sequenced sample: peripheral blood. This rearrangement joins TRBV19 to TRBJ2-1, with 12 nucleotides matching TRBD2. The receptor was isolated from a woman aged 45-59 years with acute or convalescent COVID-19. The CDR3 sequence: CASTSGRGNEQFF. The CDR3 bases are TGTGCCAGTACTAGCGGGAGGGGAAATGAGCAGTTCTTC.